This T cell receptor beta chain was captured by sequencing in a study of T cell responses to AZD1222 COVID-19 vaccine. Study summary: Second-dose intervals of approximately 4 or approximately 12 weeks were pooled.

This clone was counted a single time. Germline V CDR1 and CDR2: WSHSY, SAAADI. This CDR3 is built from 13 residues. The ends lost 7 bases at V and 1 base at J; junction bases unmatched: 2. Method: immunoSEQ multiplex PCR; TCRdb's copy keeps in-frame clones and lacks some. The data contain about 150,000 clones, about 88% of them singletons. The sequencing used peripheral blood, collected on day 0 of AZD1222 vaccination. The TCR was taken from an adult in good health. The J gene is TRBJ1-1, the V gene TRBV10-2, with 8 bases fitting TRBD1. The CDR3 DNA reads as TGCGCCAGCATGGGGACAGGGAACACTGAAGCTTTCTTT. Its protein is CASMGTGNTEAFF.